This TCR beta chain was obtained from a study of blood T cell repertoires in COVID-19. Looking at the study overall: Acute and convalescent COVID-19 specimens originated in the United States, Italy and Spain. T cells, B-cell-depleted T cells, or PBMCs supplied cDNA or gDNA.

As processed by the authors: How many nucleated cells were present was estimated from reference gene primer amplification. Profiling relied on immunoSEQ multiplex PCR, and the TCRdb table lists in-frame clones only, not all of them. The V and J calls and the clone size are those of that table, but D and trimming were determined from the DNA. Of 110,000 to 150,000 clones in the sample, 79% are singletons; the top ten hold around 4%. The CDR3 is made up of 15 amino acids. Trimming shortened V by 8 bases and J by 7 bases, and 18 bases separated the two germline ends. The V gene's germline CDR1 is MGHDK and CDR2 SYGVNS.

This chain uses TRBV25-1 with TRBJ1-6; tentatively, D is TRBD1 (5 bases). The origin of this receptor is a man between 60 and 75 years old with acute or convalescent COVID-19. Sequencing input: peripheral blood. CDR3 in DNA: TGTGCCAGCCCCCCCTCAGCAGGGCAGAATTCACCCCTCCACTTT. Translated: CASPPSAGQNSPLHF.